The T cell receptor beta chain under discussion was sequenced for a study of vaccination effects on CD4 cells after COVID-19. Study-level findings and limits: Infection-derived and vaccine-derived clones contracted markedly late after vaccination. Healthy vaccinees had only 1 of 255 vaccine-induced clones cross-react with common cold coronaviruses.

Note on this clone: Its antigen is unknown.

TCRdb's copy holds only in-frame clones and misses some; the assay was immunoSEQ multiplex PCR. Here the sample spans around 79,000 clones, approximately 74% being singletons. ViraFEST expansion of antigen-specific CD4+ T cells with viral peptide pools preceded sequencing. An approximately ten-day culture period preceded the isolation of CD4+ T cells. Neither prior SARS-CoV-2 infection nor positive nucleocapsid antibodies were present in the vaccine recipients. IL-2 at about 10 IU/ml and peptides at 7.5 to 10 ug/ml were added to cultured PBMC, a few million per well. The germline gives CDR1 SGDLS, CDR2 YYNGEE. V was cut by 4 bases and J by 4 bases, with 19 bases left in between. This CDR3 has 16 residues.

The sequence was obtained from a human donor who received a COVID-19 vaccine. The J gene is TRBJ2-3, the V gene TRBV9; no clear D. This specimen was CD4+ T cells from PBMCs cultured with HCoV-229E spike peptides, taken before COVID-19 vaccination. The CDR3 nucleotides read TGTGCCAGCAGCCCCACGGACCAAATCCCCCCAGATACGCAGTATTTT. Protein: CASSPTDQIPPDTQYF.